The present TCR beta chain was sequenced within a study of blood T cell repertoires in COVID-19. Looking at the study overall: Sites in the United States, Italy and Spain provided acute and convalescent COVID-19 samples. Nucleic acid was either cDNA or gDNA, and it came from T cells, B-cell-depleted T cells, or PBMCs.

Under the authors' procedure: Amplified reference gene primers provided the basis for estimating nucleated cell counts. This table comes from immunoSEQ multiplex PCR, and its TCRdb copy is limited to in-frame clones, with some not included. V, J and clone size derive from that table, while D and trimming were established from the DNA sequence. The sample contains 250,000 or so clones, under 90% of which appear only once. This CDR3 region has 13 residues. The germline gives CDR1 KGHSH, CDR2 LQKENI. Trimming took 5 bases from V and 5 from J, leaving 12 bases between them. The sequenced sample consisted of peripheral blood. The V call is TRBV18, the J call TRBJ2-5, with TRBD1 as a possible D gene (5 bases). The receptor was derived from a man between 60 and 75 years old with acute or convalescent COVID-19. The CDR3 DNA is TGTGCCAGCTCAGCTGACAGAGCGGAGACCCAGTACTTC. Translated: CASSADRAETQYF.